The rows below give T cell receptor beta chains drawn from one sample of a study of shared clonotypes between healthy human individuals. TCRdb's table, derived via immunoSEQ multiplex PCR, lists solely in-frame clones and lacks some. The sample has 2 million to 2.5 million clones, about 92% seen once. Sequencing used naive CD8+ T cells from PBMCs. The receptors stem from a man aged 18-30 years in good health. Some clones in this sample may be carry-over from other donors' samples. CDR3s include the opening cysteine and the closing phenylalanine or tryptophan. Each record gives: V gene, CDR3 protein.

>TRBV7-9
CASSSPGGGFEISYGYTF
>TRBV6-5
CASSFTSGSYEQYF
>TRBV6-5
CASSYSALRRVQQYF
>TRBV30
CAWSPGAGYHEQYF
>TRBV27
CASSPGQGAYGYTF
>TRBV5-6
CASSLDRGLHTEAFF
>TRBV11-2
CASSLGAGANVLTF
>TRBV2
CAKHQENTGELFF
>TRBV10-3
CAISESYSGRSYEQYF
>TRBV6-7
CASSYSFHLLDEQYF
>TRBV6-5
CASSYAAGYNEQFF
>TRBV9
CASSAGLALSEEQYF
>TRBV7-3
CASSSHRDGNEQFF
>TRBV27
CASTREYGAGELFF
>TRBV7-9
CASSYPRERTAAGELFF
>TRBV5-6
CASSGGATNEKLFF
>TRBV7-9
CASSGRGDRQETQYF
>TRBV11-2
CASSPPVRKSNTGELFF
>TRBV4-3
CASSQDPSGRSHEQYF
>TRBV27
CASKRGRGTEAFF
>TRBV27
CASCPRGLGQPQHF
>TRBV27
CASSLTGTNYGYTF
>TRBV7-9
CASSLVENTGELFF
>TRBV5-5
CASSLWTGITGELFF
>TRBV7-2
CASSRWTGDPRETQYF
>TRBV27
CASSPNSGGSYNEQFF
>TRBV6-4
CASSDSASGTSTDTQYF
>TRBV27
CASSLSLAYEQYF
>TRBV19
CASSRAYSSYEQYF
>TRBV11-3
CASSFGGNTEAFF